In its sample, the clone carrying this TCR beta chain was seen once. Generated by immunoSEQ multiplex PCR, the TCRdb table keeps only in-frame clones and is missing some. The sample contains tens of thousands of clones, nearly 90% of which appear only once. This sample stems from a study of blood T cell repertoires in COVID-19. The germline V gene encodes CDR1 SGHKS and CDR2 YYEKEE (reference sequence). The trim removed 0 bases at V and 4 bases at J, leaving 2 bases unmatched. This CDR3 has 14 amino acids. The rearrangement links TRBV5-5 to TRBJ1-2; 8 bases align to TRBD1. Sequenced: peripheral blood. The sequence came from a man over 45 with acute or convalescent COVID-19. The chain's CDR3 is CASSLGQGFYGYTF. DNA of the CDR3: TGTGCCAGCAGCTTGGGACAGGGGTTCTATGGCTACACCTTC.